What follows are 21 T cell receptor beta chains derived from one specimen sequenced in a study of early T cells in non-severe SARS-CoV-2 infection. TCRdb re-called the 5' RACE reads through MiXCR, storing one row per CDR3 protein. Counted here are under 85,000 distinct CDR3 sequences, 10% to 15% occurring once; the ten biggest clones make up roughly a sixth. Sample: whole blood, taken at baseline. The origin of the receptors is an adult who was a healthcare worker with PCR-confirmed SARS-CoV-2 infection or an uninfected control (not recorded which). The donor label of this sample is uncertain.

There are many counts of this clonotype. CDR3 amino acids: CASSSDPEETQYF. CDR3 nucleotides: TGTGCCAGCAGCTCGGACCCCGAAGAGACCCAGTACTTC. The V and J genes are TRBV7-3 and TRBJ2-5; unclear D gene. CDR1 SGHTA and CDR2 FQGTGA come from the germline V gene. CDR3 size: 13 residues. Deletions cut 4 bases from V and 3 bases from J, with 9 bases between.

This clonotype was observed many times. This chain connects TRBV7-3 to TRBJ1-3; D gene uncertain. CDR1 is SGHTA, CDR2 FQGTGA, per germline. The germline V and J ends were trimmed by 2 bases and 0 bases, with 23 bases remaining between them. The CDR3 consists of 20 residues. CDR3 DNA: TGTGCCAGCAGCTTACGTTTTCGGCAAGACTCCCTCAGCTCTGGAAACACCATATATTTT. Protein product: CASSLRFRQDSLSSGNTIYF.

At least ten counts were recorded for this clonotype. The CDR3 DNA sequence: TGTGCCAGCAGCTTGAGGGGCCCGATGAACACTGAAGCTTTCTTT. Protein: CASSLRGPMNTEAFF. The chain joins TRBV7-3 to TRBJ1-1, with D maybe TRBD1 (5 bases). V lost 3 bases and J lost 0, with 11 bases in between. Germline V lookup: CDR1 SGHTA, CDR2 FQGTGA. The CDR3 spans 15 residues.

This clonotype was counted ten times or more. The chain couples TRBV3-1 to TRBJ1-1; no clear D gene. V shed 2 bases and J shed 2 bases, with 9 bases lying between them. Per the germline V gene, CDR1 is LGHDT and CDR2 is YNNKEL (reference sequence). This CDR3 is built from 14 residues. The CDR3 bases are TGTGCCAGCAGCCAACCCGGATTTAACACTGAAGCTTTCTTT. This encodes CASSQPGFNTEAFF.

The DNA of the CDR3 is TGTGCCAGCAGCTTGGTTTCCGGGACCAAAAATGAAAAACTGTTTTTT. It yields the protein CASSLVSGTKNEKLFF. The chain is built from TRBV7-9 and TRBJ1-4; maybe TRBD1 (5 bases). Trimming removed 3 bases at V and 5 bases at J, with 16 bases between. CDR1 and CDR2 (germline): SEHNR, FQNEAQ (reference sequence). The CDR3 runs 16 residues.

This clonotype was seen ten or more times. J is TRBJ2-1 and V is TRBV7-8; 8 nucleotides match TRBD1. The junction had 7 bases not matched to a gene; V was cut back by 3 bases and J by 6 bases. The CDR3 has 15 amino acids. Germline V gives CDR1 SGHVS, CDR2 FQNEAQ. The CDR3 is CASSFLDRVGNEQFF. The CDR3 region has the DNA TGTGCCAGCAGCTTTTTGGACAGGGTGGGCAATGAGCAGTTCTTC.

This clonotype came up a few times. This rearrangement joins TRBV6-2 or TRBV6-3 to TRBJ2-3; D unclear. The CDR3 has 14 amino acids. V gave up 3 bases and J gave up 5 bases, with 12 bases separating them. The germline V gene has CDR1 MNHEY and CDR2 SVGEGT. CDR3 in DNA: TGTGCCAGCAGTTATCAGTATCCAAGAGATACGCAGTATTTT. Amino acid sequence: CASSYQYPRDTQYF.

CDR3 sequence (DNA): TGTGCCAGCAGGGGGGTGTGGGACTTCTCCTACAATGAGCAGTTCTTC. The encoded protein is CASRGVWDFSYNEQFF. The chain links TRBV6-6 to TRBJ2-1; D is possibly TRBD2 (6 bases). V was shortened by 6 bases and J by 0 bases, with 15 bases between the two germline ends. Germline V gene data show CDR1 as MNHNY and CDR2 as SVGAGI (reference sequence). There are 16 residues in the CDR3.

This clonotype showed up just a few times. The rearrangement links TRBV27 to TRBJ2-2, with D tentatively TRBD2 (5 bases). This CDR3 has 16 residues. Trimming pared 5 bases from V and 7 bases from J, leaving 20 bases between. Germline-derived CDR1 and CDR2 are MNHEY and SMNVEV (reference sequence). The CDR3 bases are TGTGCCAGCAGTCTACGGGCGAGGGTTGGCGGCGGGGAGCTGTTTTTT. Translating gives CASSLRARVGGGELFF.

This clonotype was seen a handful of times. V and J are TRBV27 and TRBJ2-1; possibly TRBD1 or TRBD2 for D (5 bases each). From germline, CDR1 is MNHEY and CDR2 SMNVEV (reference sequence). The V gene lost 9 bases and the J gene lost 5 bases, with 5 bases spanning the gap. The length of the CDR3 is 10 residues. Here the CDR3 reads CARGDNEQFF. CDR3 DNA sequence: TGTGCCAGGGGGGACAATGAGCAGTTCTTC.

This clonotype was seen a few times. The chain employs TRBV12-3 or TRBV12-4 and TRBJ1-6; TRBD1 matches at 7 bases. The CDR3 length is 14 residues. J lost 9 bases, V lost 2 bases, and 4 bases had no gene match. The CDR3 coding sequence is TGTGCCAGCAGTTTACAGGGGGGAGTTTCACCCCTCCACTTT. Amino acids: CASSLQGGVSPLHF.

This clonotype has more than one count but fewer than ten. V and J are TRBV5-1 and TRBJ1-2, with unresolved D. V lost 4 bases, J lost 0 bases, and 10 bases lay in between. The CDR3 extends over 14 amino acids. From germline, CDR1 is SGHRS and CDR2 YFSETQ. CDR3 nucleotides: TGCGCCAGCAGCGGGTACAGCCCTAACTATGGCTACACCTTC. This sequence encodes CASSGYSPNYGYTF.

This chain connects TRBV7-2 to TRBJ1-5, with D possibly being TRBD1 (5 bases). CDR1 is SGHTA and CDR2 is FQGNSA in the germline V gene. The CDR3 runs to 13 residues. V was cut by 3 bases and J by 3 bases, with 6 bases left in between. The CDR3 here is CASSFRDNQPQHF. The CDR3 bases are TGTGCCAGCAGCTTCAGGGACAATCAGCCCCAGCATTTT.

In this sample, this clonotype turned up many times. The V gene is TRBV6-5, the J gene TRBJ2-1; maybe TRBD2 (7 bases). Deletions cut 6 bases from V and 2 bases from J, with 8 bases between. The CDR3 sequence is 13 residues long. Looked up from germline, CDR1 is MNHEY and CDR2 is SVGAGI. DNA of the CDR3: TGTGCCAGCAGAGGGGGGGCCTACAATGAGCAGTTCTTC. Encoded protein: CASRGGAYNEQFF.

This clonotype has more than one count but fewer than ten. The V gene is TRBV12-3 or TRBV12-4, the J gene TRBJ2-5; weak D call: TRBD1 (6 bases). The V and J ends lost 6 bases and 11 bases respectively, with 13 bases between them. The CDR3 has 11 residues. The CDR3 sequence: CASRPGHGQYF. Here the CDR3 DNA reads TGTGCCAGCAGACCGGGACATGGACAGTACTTC.

Many counts were recorded for this clonotype. The rearrangement joins TRBV27 to TRBJ2-7; a weak D match, TRBD1 (6 bases). Germline V gene data show CDR1 as MNHEY and CDR2 as SMNVEV (reference sequence). Trimming cost V 4 bases and J 3 bases, with 16 bases left between them. The CDR3 extends over 15 amino acids. CDR3 sequence (DNA): TGTGCCAGCAGTTCCGCCACAGGGTCCTACTACGAGCAGTACTTC. Protein product: CASSSATGSYYEQYF.

The CDR3 DNA is TGCAGTGCTAGAGCAGGGTCAGATACGCAGTATTTT. As protein: CSARAGSDTQYF. The genes are TRBV20-1 and TRBJ2-3; possible D gene TRBD1, 5 bases. V was pared by 1 base and J by 4 bases, with 6 bases between. CDR3 length: 12 amino acids. Germline V gene lookup returns CDR1 DFQATT and CDR2 SNEGSKA (reference sequence).

A few counts support this clonotype. This rearrangement joins TRBV11-1 to TRBJ2-7; no clear D. Trimming pared 2 bases from V and 5 bases from J, leaving 16 bases between. The CDR3 covers 15 residues. Germline loops: CDR1 SGHAT, CDR2 FQDESV (reference sequence). The CDR3 region has the DNA TGTGCCAGCAGCTTAAAGAGGCCCGGCGGCGACGAGCAGTACTTC. This gives the protein CASSLKRPGGDEQYF.

This clonotype was seen a few times. V is TRBV5-6 and J is TRBJ2-1; 10 bases are a match to TRBD2. The V segment lost 3 bases and the J segment 9 bases; nucleotides outside the gene matches: 3. This CDR3 comprises 13 residues. Germline V gene sequence: CDR1 SGHDT, CDR2 YYEEEE. The CDR3 loop is CASSSGLAREQFF. Here the CDR3 DNA reads TGTGCCAGCAGCTCGGGACTAGCGCGTGAGCAGTTCTTC.

The genes are TRBV20-1 and TRBJ2-7; D perhaps matches TRBD1 (5 bases). Trimming took 6 bases from V and 3 from J, leaving 15 bases between them. The CDR3 has 13 amino acids. Germline V gives CDR1 DFQATT, CDR2 SNEGSKA (reference sequence). The chain's CDR3 is CSALSSQGYEQYF. The CDR3 region has the DNA TGCAGTGCCCTTAGCTCGCAGGGCTACGAGCAGTACTTC.

V gene TRBV20-1 combines with J gene TRBJ2-7, with 7 bases that match TRBD2. V trimming: 6 bases; J trimming: 3 bases; junction bases outside the gene matches: 5. The CDR3 loop spans 12 amino acids. The V gene's germline CDR1 is DFQATT and CDR2 SNEGSKA (reference sequence). DNA for the CDR3: TGCAGTGCAGAACGGGAGGACTACGAGCAGTACTTC. Amino acid sequence: CSAEREDYEQYF.